A single sample gave rise to the 19 T cell receptor beta chains below, sequenced in a study of cytomegalovirus exposure and HLA in healthy donors. PCR primers comprised 60 Vbeta and 13 Jbeta primers. TCRdb's table, derived via immunoSEQ multiplex PCR, lists solely in-frame clones and lacks some. The data show fewer than 200,000 clones, roughly 78% seen once. Source material: PBMCs. The receptors stem from a middle-aged man in good health and CMV-seronegative.

The chain has TRBV7-8 and TRBJ2-7, with 9 bases aligning to TRBD2. V gave up 4 bases and J gave up 7 bases; unmatched junction bases: 8. CDR3 size: 14 residues. CDR1 SGHVS and CDR2 FQNEAQ come from the germline V gene. CDR3 sequence (DNA): TGTGCCAGCAGCTGGACTAGCGCGACGGGAGAGCAGTACTTC. This translates into CASSWTSATGEQYF.

The chain has TRBV5-1 and TRBJ2-7, with TRBD2 identical over 8 bases. The junction had 9 bases not matched to a gene; V was cut back by 5 bases and J by 5 bases. The CDR3 runs to 14 residues. CDR1 is SGHRS and CDR2 is YFSETQ in the germline V gene. CDR3 sequence reads: CASSPGTRGDEQYF. CDR3 bases: TGCGCCAGCAGTCCCGGGACTAGAGGGGACGAGCAGTACTTC.

J is TRBJ2-7 and V is TRBV5-1; 9 nucleotides match TRBD1. Germline-derived CDR1 and CDR2 are SGHRS and YFSETQ. V gave up 0 bases and J gave up 3 bases; unmatched junction bases: 4. The CDR3 extends over 15 amino acids. The CDR3 DNA is TGCGCCAGCAGCTTGGGGGGGGACAGGGTCTACGAGCAGTACTTC. Amino acids: CASSLGGDRVYEQYF.

The J gene is TRBJ1-4, the V gene TRBV5-4; tentative D call: TRBD1 (5 bases). Per the germline V gene, CDR1 is SGHNT and CDR2 is YYREEE (reference sequence). Trimming took off 1 base at V and 5 bases at J, with 12 bases between the two ends. The CDR3 covers 15 residues. CDR3: CASSLQGVRNEKLFF. DNA of the CDR3: TGTGCCAGCAGCTTGCAAGGGGTTAGGAATGAAAAACTGTTTTTT.

CDR3 bases: TGTGCCACCTGTGCTCGCGGGAAAACTCCGGCCTGCGAGCAGTACTTC. It specifies CATCARGKTPACEQYF. The chain links TRBV28 to TRBJ2-7; D perhaps matches TRBD2 (6 bases). The V end lost 10 bases, the J end lost 6 bases, and 28 bases lay between the germline ends. CDR3 length equals 16 residues. From germline, CDR1 is MDHEN and CDR2 SYDVKM.

The CDR3 protein is CASSTGTPTEAFF. The DNA of the CDR3 is TGTGCCAGCAGCACGGGAACGCCCACTGAAGCTTTCTTT. The chain couples TRBV6-5 to TRBJ1-1; unclear D gene. V was trimmed by 6 bases and J by 4 bases, leaving 12 bases between them. The germline gives CDR1 MNHEY, CDR2 SVGAGI. There are 13 residues in the CDR3.

The rearrangement uses TRBV4-2 and TRBJ2-3, with D maybe TRBD1 (5 bases). Looked up from germline, CDR1 is LGHNA and CDR2 is YNFKEQ. The CDR3 contains 15 residues. V shed 2 bases and J shed 5 bases, with 14 bases lying between them. CDR3 DNA sequence: TGTGCCAGCAGCCAAAGGGGTAGCTCGGAAGATACGCAGTATTTT. Its translation: CASSQRGSSEDTQYF.

The V call is TRBV19, the J call TRBJ2-1; the match to TRBD1 covers 9 bases. V was clipped by 5 bases and J by 10 bases; unmatched bases: 12. Germline CDR1 LNHDA, CDR2 SQIVND (reference sequence). This CDR3 has 15 residues. The CDR3 is CASSDRDRVGREQFF. CDR3 in DNA: TGTGCCAGTAGTGACCGGGACAGGGTGGGGAGGGAGCAGTTCTTC.

The CDR3 region is CASRREAGTVYGYTF. CDR3 DNA: TGTGCCAGCAGAAGAGAGGCCGGGACAGTCTATGGCTACACCTTC. V usage is TRBV27 and J usage is TRBJ1-2; 7 positions match TRBD1. The germline V gene has CDR1 MNHEY and CDR2 SMNVEV (reference sequence). CDR3 length: 15 amino acids. V lost 6 bases to trimming and J lost 4 bases; unmatched junction nucleotides: 11.

The rearrangement links TRBV5-1 to TRBJ2-1; 9 positions match TRBD1. The CDR3 consists of 15 residues. The junction had 6 bases not matched to a gene; V was cut back by 0 bases and J by 8 bases. From germline, CDR1 is SGHRS and CDR2 YFSETQ. In nucleotides, the CDR3 is TGCGCCAGCAGCTTGGAAAGGACAGGGGTCGATGAGCAGTTCTTC. Protein: CASSLERTGVDEQFF. The full variable domain, its missing parts supplied by reference TRBV5-1 and TRBJ2-1, is KAGVTQTPRYLIKTRGQQVTLSCSPISGHRSVSWYQQTPGQGLQFLFEYFSETQRNKGNFPGRFSGRQFSNSRSEMNVSTLELGDSALYLCASSLERTGVDEQFFGPGTRLTVL.

The chain is built from TRBV11-2 and TRBJ2-7; the match to TRBD2 covers 14 bases. V lost 7 bases and J lost 4; bases outside the gene matches: 9. Germline assignment: CDR1 SGHAT and CDR2 FQNNGV. This CDR3 is 16 amino acids long. CDR3 loop: CASTDRLAGGMYEQYF. The CDR3 bases are TGTGCCAGCACGGACAGACTAGCGGGGGGGATGTACGAGCAGTACTTC.

The chain is built from TRBV28 and TRBJ2-7, with 14 bases that match TRBD2. With V trimmed by 7 bases and J by 5 bases, 7 bases remained unmatched. The CDR3 runs to 15 residues. The germline V gene encodes CDR1 MDHEN and CDR2 SYDVKM. The CDR3 protein is CASMTSGRALDEQYF. The CDR3 DNA reads TGTGCCAGCATGACTAGCGGGAGGGCCTTGGACGAGCAGTACTTC.

CDR3 loop: CASSFDRPARETQYF. The CDR3 DNA reads TGTGCCAGCAGCTTCGACAGGCCCGCCAGGGAGACCCAGTACTTC. The genes are TRBV5-4 and TRBJ2-5; perhaps TRBD1 as D (6 bases). V was trimmed by 2 bases and J by 5 bases, leaving 16 bases between them. CDR1 and CDR2 (germline): SGHNT, YYREEE (reference sequence). The CDR3 length is 15 residues.

The chain employs TRBV10-3 and TRBJ2-7; 10 bases line up with TRBD2. This CDR3 contains 16 residues. CDR1 and CDR2 from the germline V gene are ENHRY and SYGVKD. V shed 0 bases and J 3 bases; nucleotides not matched to a gene: 5. CDR3 region: CAISESGTSADYEQYF. The CDR3 region has the DNA TGTGCCATCAGTGAGTCGGGGACTAGCGCTGACTACGAGCAGTACTTC.

This clone was counted a few times. This chain joins TRBV7-9 and TRBJ2-1; no definite D call. CDR3 size: 12 residues. The V gene lost 2 bases and the J gene lost 7 bases, with 6 bases spanning the gap. Germline V gives CDR1 SEHNR, CDR2 FQNEAQ (reference sequence). The CDR3 reads CASSLLRNEQFF. CDR3 in DNA: TGTGCCAGCAGCTTATTGCGTAATGAGCAGTTCTTC.

The CDR3 here is CASRTGDTQYF. The CDR3 region has the DNA TGTGCCAGCAGGACGGGAGATACGCAGTATTTT. The chain links TRBV6-6 to TRBJ2-3; no reliable D call. The V gene lost 6 bases and the J gene lost 5 bases, with 6 bases spanning the gap. Looked up from germline, CDR1 is MNHNY and CDR2 is SVGAGI (reference sequence). The CDR3 runs 11 residues.

This clone was seen only a few times. V is TRBV5-5 and J is TRBJ1-2; tentative D call: TRBD1 (5 bases). V lost 4 bases and J 4 bases, leaving 11 bases between the germline ends. CDR3 length: 13 residues. The germline CDR1 and CDR2 sequences are SGHKS and YYEKEE (reference sequence). Here the CDR3 reads CASSETEIYGYTF. The CDR3 DNA reads as TGTGCCAGCAGCGAGACAGAAATCTATGGCTACACCTTC.

This chain connects TRBV6-1 to TRBJ1-5, with a tentative D call TRBD1 (5 bases). The CDR3 sequence is 13 residues long. Per the germline V gene, CDR1 is MNHNS and CDR2 is SASEGT. The germline V and J ends were trimmed by 6 bases and 5 bases, with 11 bases remaining between them. For the CDR3, the DNA is TGTGCCAGCAGCTCGACAGTGGATCAGCCCCAGCATTTT. As protein: CASSSTVDQPQHF.

The chain couples TRBV19 to TRBJ1-2; D call uncertain. Deletions cut 4 bases from V and 7 bases from J, with 13 bases between. CDR3 length: 13 residues. The V gene's germline CDR1 is LNHDA and CDR2 SQIVND (reference sequence). CDR3 region: CASSNQVILGYTF. The CDR3 DNA reads TGTGCCAGTAGTAATCAGGTGATCCTTGGCTACACCTTC.